A selection of T cell receptor beta chains follows, all from one sample in a study of shared clonotypes between healthy human individuals. The repertoire was sequenced with immunoSEQ multiplex PCR; TCRdb's copy has only in-frame clones and lacks some. Counted here are some 350,000 clones, about 74% occurring once; the ten biggest clones make up under 13%. The specimen sequenced was memory CD4+ T cells sorted from blood. These receptor sequences come from a man aged 30 to 39 in good health. The CDR3 runs from the conserved cysteine through the conserved F or W. The D gene is left open where the match is weak. Expanded clones get a size class; other rows say once, few or many, or leave the size out.

DNA | CDR3 | size | J | D | V
TGCGCCAGCAGCCCGGGACTGGGACTAGCGAGCACAGATACGCAGTATTTT | CASSPGLGLASTDTQYF | - | TRBJ2-3 | TRBD2 | TRBV5-1
TGTGCCAGCAGCCCCCTTGGTAGCGGGAGCCTCACCGGGGAGCTGTTTTTT | CASSPLGSGSLTGELFF | - | TRBJ2-2 | TRBD2 | TRBV7-7
TGTGCCAGCAAACCTGACTCAGGAGAGACCCAGTACTTC | CASKPDSGETQYF | - | TRBJ2-5 | - | TRBV19
TGTGCCAGCAGGCGGCCGGGCGGGAGTCTAGATACGCAGTATTTT | CASRRPGGSLDTQYF | - | TRBJ2-3 | TRBD2 | TRBV6-5
TGTGCCAGCAGTGGATTGGCTGTGGGACAGGGGGCAGGTCAGCCCCAGCATTTT | CASSGLAVGQGAGQPQHF | medium-sized | TRBJ1-5 | TRBD1 | TRBV2
TGTGCCTCGGTTCTGGACGGGACCCGGGGGGATACGCAGTATTTT | CASVLDGTRGDTQYF | - | TRBJ2-3 | - | TRBV27
TGTGCCAGCAGCTTAGCGATGGGGTACGAGCAGTACTTC | CASSLAMGYEQYF | few | TRBJ2-7 | - | TRBV7-8
TGTGCCAGCAGGGCGGGTATCCCAAACACTGAAGCTTTCTTT | CASRAGIPNTEAFF | once | TRBJ1-1 | - | TRBV28
TGTGCCAGCTCACCCCGGAGGGGCTACGAGCAGTACTTC | CASSPRRGYEQYF | - | TRBJ2-7 | - | TRBV18
TGTGCCAGCAGCGCGGGGCGGGGGGGAGATAACTATGGCTACACCTTC | CASSAGRGGDNYGYTF | - | TRBJ1-2 | - | TRBV5-4
TGCAGCGTGGTACCGGGCAGGAGCCTCTCTGGGGCCAACGTCCTGACTTTC | CSVVPGRSLSGANVLTF | - | TRBJ2-6 | - | TRBV29-1
TGTGCCTGGAGTACAGGACTCTCTGGAAACACCATATATTTT | CAWSTGLSGNTIYF | once | TRBJ1-3 | - | TRBV30
TGTGCCAGCAGTTCATTGAAGTCCGGGGAGCTGTTTTTT | CASSSLKSGELFF | many | TRBJ2-2 | - | TRBV28
TGCGCCAGCAGCCAAGATCGGCGGAACGAGCAGTACTTC | CASSQDRRNEQYF | - | TRBJ2-7 | - | TRBV7-9
TGCGCCAGCAGCCCAGGGACCACGAATAGACACACCTACGAGCAGTACTTC | CASSPGTTNRHTYEQYF | few | TRBJ2-7 | - | TRBV5-1
TGTGCCAGCAGCACGCCGGGACTAGCGGGGAGGGAGCAGTTCTTC | CASSTPGLAGREQFF | - | TRBJ2-1 | TRBD2 | TRBV9
TGTGCCAGCAGCCCCGCATACAATGAGCAGTTCTTC | CASSPAYNEQFF | - | TRBJ2-1 | - | TRBV11-2
TGTGCCACCAGCAGAGTTAGGGAGACCCAGTACTTC | CATSRVRETQYF | - | TRBJ2-5 | - | TRBV15
TGCGCCAGCAGCTTTGAGACAGATACGCAGTATTTT | CASSFETDTQYF | - | TRBJ2-3 | - | TRBV5-1
TGCGCCAGCAGCTCGCTGGACAGGGGTAACACTGAAGCTTTCTTT | CASSSLDRGNTEAFF | - | TRBJ1-1 | TRBD1 | TRBV5-1
TGTGCCAGCAGCTTCCAACAGGGCTACGAGCAGTACTTC | CASSFQQGYEQYF | - | TRBJ2-7 | - | TRBV11-3
TGCGCCAGCAGCTTGAGCAGGGCCTACGAGCAGTACTTC | CASSLSRAYEQYF | - | TRBJ2-7 | - | TRBV5-1
TGTGCCAGCAGCCCGCTAGCGGGAGGCCGGGAGCAGTTCTTC | CASSPLAGGREQFF | - | TRBJ2-1 | TRBD2 | TRBV14
TGTGCCAGCAGTTACTCGAAGAACACTGAAGCTTTCTTT | CASSYSKNTEAFF | - | TRBJ1-1 | - | TRBV6-6